The 24 T cell receptor beta chains below all came from one sample that was sequenced in a study of blood T cell repertoires in COVID-19. Assay used: immunoSEQ multiplex PCR; TCRdb lists only in-frame clones, some missing. The sample holds 250,000 to 400,000 clones; around nine tenths are singletons and the top ten take roughly 5.2%. What was sequenced was PBMCs or T cells enriched from blood (not recorded which). The receptors come from a man aged 55 to 70 who had recovered from COVID-19.

This chain connects TRBV24-1 to TRBJ1-5; D not resolved. Trimming pared 3 bases from V and 0 bases from J, leaving 8 bases between. Germline loops: CDR1 KGHDR, CDR2 SFDVKD. The CDR3 has 15 amino acids. CDR3 nucleotides: TGTGCCACCAGTGATACAGACAATAGCAATCAGCCCCAGCATTTT. Translating it yields CATSDTDNSNQPQHF.

This chain connects TRBV7-2 to TRBJ1-6; possibly TRBD1 for D (6 bases). The CDR3 length is 13 residues. In germline, CDR1 is SGHTA, CDR2 FQGNSA. V was trimmed by 5 bases and J by 7 bases, leaving 9 bases between them. The CDR3 sequence: CASSRQDNSPLHF. The CDR3 nucleotides are TGTGCCAGCAGCCGACAGGACAATTCACCCCTCCACTTT.

The chain uses TRBV7-3 and TRBJ2-1; the D gene is possibly TRBD2 (5 bases). V dropped 2 bases and J dropped 5 bases, with 7 bases sitting between them. Germline values: CDR1 SGHTA, CDR2 FQGTGA. The CDR3 has 13 amino acids. In DNA form, the CDR3 reads TGTGCCAGCAGCTTATACGGGAACAATGAGCAGTTCTTC. It yields the protein CASSLYGNNEQFF.

V is TRBV24-1 and J is TRBJ2-5; D gene unclear. Germline V lookup: CDR1 KGHDR, CDR2 SFDVKD. This CDR3 has 15 residues. V was pared by 4 bases and J by 2 bases, with 13 bases between. The CDR3 sequence is CATSESVNRQETQYF. CDR3 in DNA: TGTGCCACCAGTGAGTCGGTAAACAGACAAGAGACCCAGTACTTC.

In this sample, this clone turned up once. The chain uses TRBV5-8 and TRBJ1-2; a possible D gene is TRBD1 (5 bases). The germline gives CDR1 SGHTS, CDR2 YDEGEE. CDR3 length: 16 residues. V gave up 0 bases and J gave up 4 bases, with 16 bases separating them. This chain's CDR3 is CASSLVGGRAFYGYTF. Written as DNA, the CDR3 is TGTGCCAGCAGCTTGGTCGGGGGACGCGCGTTCTATGGCTACACCTTC. The entire variable domain, with the rest obtained from reference TRBV5-8 and TRBJ1-2, is as follows: EAGVTQSPTHLIKTRGQQATLRCSPISGHTSVYWYQQALGLGLQFLLWYDEGEERNRGNFPPRFSGRQFPNYSSELNVNALELEDSALYLCASSLVGGRAFYGYTFGSGTRLTVV.

The rearrangement joins TRBV5-1 to TRBJ1-4; TRBD1 matches at 8 bases. The germline gives CDR1 SGHRS, CDR2 YFSETQ. The CDR3 length is 17 residues. V lost 0 bases to trimming and J lost 4 bases; unmatched junction nucleotides: 8. CDR3 amino acids: CASSLAGRGQGNEKLFF. Written as DNA, the CDR3 is TGCGCCAGCAGCTTGGCAGGCAGGGGGCAGGGTAATGAAAAACTGTTTTTT.

V and J are TRBV18 and TRBJ1-2; 8 bases fit TRBD1. The junction had 2 bases not matched to a gene; V was cut back by 0 bases and J by 8 bases. Germline V gene lookup returns CDR1 KGHSH and CDR2 LQKENI. This CDR3 comprises 13 residues. CDR3 nucleotide sequence: TGTGCCAGCTCACCACCGACAGGGGACGGCTACACCTTC. Translation gives CASSPPTGDGYTF.

This chain joins TRBV14 and TRBJ1-3; TRBD1 aligns across 8 bases. This CDR3 region has 19 residues. Trimming at V came to 2 bases and at J to 0 bases, leaving 12 bases not matched to a gene. Germline CDR1 SGHDN, CDR2 FVKESK. The CDR3 DNA reads as TGTGCCAGCAGCCAAAGAACCGGGACAGGCTTTCTCTCTGGAAACACCATATATTTT. It encodes CASSQRTGTGFLSGNTIYF. The full variable domain, with the rest looked up from reference TRBV14 and TRBJ1-3, is EAGVTQFPSHSVIEKGQTVTLRCDPISGHDNLYWYRRVMGKEIKFLLHFVKESKQDESGMPNNRFLAERTGGTYSTLKVQPAELEDSGVYFCASSQRTGTGFLSGNTIYFGEGSWLTVV.

The chain joins TRBV6-5 to TRBJ1-4; TRBD1 agrees at 8 bases. After removal of 0 bases from V and 7 bases from J, the junction contained 4 bases not matched to a gene. This CDR3 has 15 amino acids. The germline V gene has CDR1 MNHEY and CDR2 SVGAGI. The chain's CDR3 is CASSYSYRGGEKLFF. Here the CDR3 DNA reads TGTGCCAGCAGTTACTCGTACAGGGGGGGTGAAAAACTGTTTTTT.

The chain recombines TRBV7-2 with TRBJ2-2; possible D gene TRBD1, 6 bases. Germline-derived CDR1 and CDR2 are SGHTA and FQGNSA. The CDR3 is made up of 15 amino acids. V lost 2 bases and J lost 5, with 12 bases in between. The CDR3 here is CASSLIRGVTGELFF. CDR3 DNA: TGTGCCAGCAGCTTAATCAGGGGCGTAACCGGGGAGCTGTTTTTT. Complete variable domain (other parts from reference TRBV7-2 and TRBJ2-2): GAGVSQSPSNKVTEKGKDVELRCDPISGHTALYWYRQSLGQGLEFLIYFQGNSAPDKSGLPSDRFSAERTGGSVSTLTIQRTQQEDSAVYLCASSLIRGVTGELFFGEGSRLTVL.

This clone was seen just once. The chain uses TRBV7-9 and TRBJ1-1; D is ambiguous. This CDR3 contains 14 residues. The germline V gene has CDR1 SEHNR and CDR2 FQNEAQ (reference sequence). Trimming took 5 bases from V and 6 from J, leaving 16 bases between them. CDR3 region: CASSAPRESPEAFF. CDR3 DNA: TGTGCCAGCAGCGCACCCCGAGAGTCCCCTGAAGCTTTCTTT.

This clone has more than one count but fewer than ten. The chain couples TRBV19 to TRBJ1-5; no reliable D call. Germline values: CDR1 LNHDA, CDR2 SQIVND (reference sequence). CDR3 length: 17 residues. Trimming pared 4 bases from V and 1 base from J, leaving 17 bases between. Here the CDR3 reads CASSTPPGIFSNQPQHF. DNA of the CDR3: TGTGCCAGTAGTACCCCCCCGGGGATCTTCAGCAATCAGCCCCAGCATTTT.

The chain is built from TRBV7-8 and TRBJ2-5; 8 bases are a match to TRBD1. CDR1 is SGHVS and CDR2 is FQNEAQ in the germline V gene. J was trimmed by 4 bases and V by 0 bases; bases with no gene match: 4. This CDR3 is built from 15 residues. The CDR3 loop reads CASSLADRGIETQYF. The CDR3 DNA reads as TGTGCCAGCAGCTTAGCTGACAGGGGTATAGAGACCCAGTACTTC.

With regard to this clone: One end of the junction does not line up with germline, which may come from a read error. The genes are TRBV11-2 and TRBJ2-1; possibly TRBD2 for D (6 bases). The CDR3 is 15 amino acids. The germline V gene has CDR1 SGHAT and CDR2 FQNNGV. The chain's CDR3 is CASSLGRDSDNEQFF. CDR3 DNA: TGTGCCAGCAGCTTAGGGAGGGACTCCGACAATGAGCAGTTCTTC. Full variable domain (remainder filled in from reference TRBV11-2 and TRBJ2-1): EAGVAQSPRYKIIEKRQSVAFWCNPISGHATLYWYQQILGQGPKLLIQFQNNGVVDDSQLPKDRFSAERLKGVDSTLKIQPAKLEDSAVYLCASSLGRDSDNEQFFGPGTRLTVL.

The gene calls are TRBV6-5 and TRBJ2-7; the D gene is possibly TRBD2 (5 bases). The CDR3 runs 14 residues. Trimming cost V 6 bases and J 6 bases, with 18 bases left between them. Germline V CDR1 and CDR2: MNHEY, SVGAGI. The CDR3 region is CASSRLGVRSEQYF. Here the CDR3 DNA reads TGTGCCAGCAGCCGACTCGGGGTACGGAGCGAGCAGTACTTC.

The chain links TRBV14 to TRBJ1-6; TRBD1 is a possible D gene (5 bases). The CDR3 consists of 15 residues. Germline-derived CDR1 and CDR2 are SGHDN and FVKESK. Between the trimmed V and J ends, which lost 4 bases and 8 bases, there was a span of 15 bases. CDR3 amino acids: CASSLQGSSYSPLHF. CDR3 DNA: TGTGCCAGCAGCCTCCAGGGATCCAGTTATTCACCCCTCCACTTT.

This clone was seen once. This chain joins TRBV29-1 and TRBJ1-1; TRBD1 might be the D (6 bases). Trimming removed 6 bases at V and 1 base at J, with 15 bases between. Germline lookup yields CDR1 SQVTM and CDR2 ANQGSEA. The CDR3 is 14 amino acids. CDR3 nucleotides: TGCAGCGTGACTGTAGGACAGACGAACACTGAAGCTTTCTTT. Translation: CSVTVGQTNTEAFF.

The chain recombines TRBV19 with TRBJ2-5; maybe TRBD2 (6 bases). V was clipped by 1 base and J by 4 bases, with 10 bases between them. The CDR3 totals 14 residues. Germline CDR1 and CDR2: LNHDA and SQIVND (reference sequence). This CDR3 is CASSIAGVSETQYF. The CDR3 DNA is TGTGCCAGTAGTATAGCGGGGGTCTCAGAGACCCAGTACTTC.

V is TRBV5-4 and J is TRBJ1-3, with D possibly TRBD1 on 6 matching bases. V was pared by 4 bases and J by 2 bases, with 10 bases between. Germline V gene sequence: CDR1 SGHNT, CDR2 YYREEE (reference sequence). The CDR3 has 14 amino acids. CDR3 coding DNA: TGTGCCAGCAGCCGAGACAGGCCTGGAAACACCATATATTTT. Residues: CASSRDRPGNTIYF.

The chain carries TRBV29-1 and TRBJ2-6; 10 bases are a match to TRBD1. V was pared by 8 bases and J by 0 bases, with 4 bases of the junction left unmatched. There are 15 residues in the CDR3. Germline V gene data show CDR1 as SQVTM and CDR2 as ANQGSEA. The chain's CDR3 is CSYGTGDSGANVLTF. DNA of the CDR3: TGCAGCTACGGGACAGGGGACTCTGGGGCCAACGTCCTGACTTTC.

The J gene is TRBJ1-1, the V gene TRBV5-1; D might be TRBD1 (5 bases). V was cut by 2 bases and J by 4 bases, with 12 bases left in between. Germline V lookup: CDR1 SGHRS, CDR2 YFSETQ. CDR3 length: 14 residues. The CDR3 bases are TGCGCCAGCAGCTTCGACGGACAAATCACTGAAGCTTTCTTT. Its protein product is CASSFDGQITEAFF.

The rearrangement links TRBV11-2 to TRBJ1-2; no clear D gene. The CDR3 contains 15 residues. Trimming shortened V by 3 bases and J by 4 bases, and 15 bases separated the two germline ends. Per the germline V gene, CDR1 is SGHAT and CDR2 is FQNNGV. The CDR3 bases are TGTGCCAGCAGCTTTATTGGGCAGAAATTCTATGGCTACACCTTC. Its translation is CASSFIGQKFYGYTF.

Notes on this clone: At the DNA level, this CDR3 is encoded by other sequences in the same sample as well. The chain links TRBV15 to TRBJ2-7, with D possibly matching TRBD1 (5 bases). V was trimmed by 0 bases and J by 4 bases, leaving 7 bases between them. CDR3 size: 13 residues. Germline CDR1 LNHNV, CDR2 YYDKDF (reference sequence). The DNA for the CDR3 is TGTGCCACCAGCAGAGATAGGGGATACGAGCAGTACTTC. Amino acids: CATSRDRGYEQYF.

The chain employs TRBV11-2 and TRBJ2-6; TRBD2 aligns across 8 bases. V dropped 6 bases and J dropped 0; count of bases not matched to a gene: 10. The CDR3 has 18 amino acids. Germline loops: CDR1 SGHAT, CDR2 FQNNGV. The CDR3 loop reads CASRRGGQASSGANVLTF. The CDR3 DNA reads as TGTGCCAGCAGACGCGGGGGGCAGGCTAGCTCTGGGGCCAACGTCCTGACTTTC.